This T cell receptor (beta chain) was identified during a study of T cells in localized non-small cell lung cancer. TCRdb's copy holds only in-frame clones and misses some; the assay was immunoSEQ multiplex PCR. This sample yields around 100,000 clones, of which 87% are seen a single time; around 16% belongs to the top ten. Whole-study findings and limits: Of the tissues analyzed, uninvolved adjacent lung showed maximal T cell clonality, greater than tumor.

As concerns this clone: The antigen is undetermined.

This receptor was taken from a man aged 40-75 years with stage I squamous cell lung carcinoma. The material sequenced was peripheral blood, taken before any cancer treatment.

CDR3 sequence: CASSLVRETQYF. CDR3 nucleotide sequence: TGTGCCAGCAGCTTAGTTAGAGAGACCCAGTACTTC. V and J are TRBV11-2 and TRBJ2-5, with no clear D. In germline, CDR1 is SGHAT, CDR2 FQNNGV. Trimming removed 1 base at V and 4 bases at J, with 4 bases between. The length of the CDR3 is 12 residues.